Sequencing of this T cell receptor beta chain was carried out in a study of T cells after yellow fever vaccination. This clonotype was seen ten or more times. Its antigen is undetermined. Findings of the study overall: Re-detected after boosting: most primary clones, 96% of CD4 and about 89% of CD8. The CD4 compartment and the CD8 compartment contained a small share of clonotypes in common. Peaking faster, on day 5 versus 15, the secondary response was nonetheless weaker.

Researchers made TCR cDNA using 5'RACE template switching, and this step added a universal primer site and UMIs. Via MiXCR, TCRdb re-called the 5' RACE reads, giving one row per CDR3 protein. The table has more than 450,000 distinct CDR3 sequences, 20% to 25% seen once. CDR1 and CDR2 from the germline V gene are SGHTA and FQGNSA. The CDR3 is 16 amino acids. V was clipped by 1 base and J by 9 bases, with 19 bases between them. The TCR was taken from a man between 18 and 35 years old who received the YFV17D yellow fever vaccine. The gene calls are TRBV7-2 and TRBJ2-1; D tentatively reads TRBD1 or TRBD2 (6 bases each). Here the sequenced sample was PBMCs, taken roughly 23 days after the first yellow fever vaccination. CDR3 in DNA: TGTGCCAGCAGCTTAGAGTTTCCGGGGGCGGGCGGTGAGCAGTTCTTC. It specifies CASSLEFPGAGGEQFF.